The clone carrying this T cell receptor (beta chain) has a count of ten or more. No antigen is known for it. The CDR3 end lies 3 residues beyond the end of the read and is filled in from the germline J gene. Germline V CDR1 and CDR2: SGHDT, YYEEEE. This CDR3 is 15 amino acids long. The V end was cut by 0 bases, the J end by 1 base, with 10 bases between. The sample belongs to a study of T cell clonality in common variable immunodeficiency. Study-level results: Common variable immunodeficiency TCR beta sequences reportedly had fewer deletions and N-nucleotide insertions. Compared with controls, CVID subjects had fewer shared TCRbeta clones. TCRbeta clonality was increased in CVID versus healthy controls.

Each donor provided roughly 4.5 to 8.5 ml of heparinized whole blood. Sequenced by immunoSEQ multiplex PCR; TCRdb stores in-frame clones only, minus some. This sample shows some 50,000 clones and no singletons; about 1.8% rests with the ten largest. The sample consisted of peripheral blood mononuclear cells. This sequence joins TRBV5-6 and TRBJ1-1, with TRBD1 as a possible D gene (6 bases). This clonotype originated in a person between 18 and 75 years old in good health. The CDR3 sequence: CASSLEGQRNTEAFF. The CDR3 DNA, read in part, is TGTGCCAGCAGCTTGGAAGGACAGAGGAACACTGAA.